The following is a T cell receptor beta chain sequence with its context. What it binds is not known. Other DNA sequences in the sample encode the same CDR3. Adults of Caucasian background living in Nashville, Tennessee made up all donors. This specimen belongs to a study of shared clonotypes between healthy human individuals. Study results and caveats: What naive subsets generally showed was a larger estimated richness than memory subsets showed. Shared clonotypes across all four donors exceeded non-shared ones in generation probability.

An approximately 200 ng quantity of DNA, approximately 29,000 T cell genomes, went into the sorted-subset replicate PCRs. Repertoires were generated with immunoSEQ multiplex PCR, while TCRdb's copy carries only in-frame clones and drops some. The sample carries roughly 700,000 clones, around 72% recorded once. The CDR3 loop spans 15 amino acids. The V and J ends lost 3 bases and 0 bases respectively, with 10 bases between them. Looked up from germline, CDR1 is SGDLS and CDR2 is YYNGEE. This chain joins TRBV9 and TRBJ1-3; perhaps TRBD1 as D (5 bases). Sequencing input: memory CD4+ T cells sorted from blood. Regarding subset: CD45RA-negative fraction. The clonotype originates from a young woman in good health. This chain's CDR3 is CASSGTGTSGNTIYF. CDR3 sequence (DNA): TGTGCCAGCAGCGGGACGGGGACCTCTGGAAACACCATATATTTT.